Included here is one T cell receptor (beta chain) sequence, with context. Original processing notes: Counts of nucleated cells, estimated from reference gene primer amplification, were obtained. Method: immunoSEQ multiplex PCR; TCRdb's copy keeps in-frame clones and lacks some. V, J and clone size reflect that table, while D and trimming were determined from the DNA. This table has approximately 21,000 clones, 70% to 90% appearing once. The source of the sample is a study of blood T cell repertoires in COVID-19. Turning to the study itself: Some COVID-19 samples were acute and others convalescent; all came from the United States, Italy and Spain. PBMCs, B-cell-depleted T cells, or T cells provided the cDNA or gDNA that made up the material.

Germline V gene lookup returns CDR1 MNHEY and CDR2 SVGEGT. The germline V and J ends were trimmed by 2 bases and 10 bases, with 9 bases remaining between them. This CDR3 spans 13 amino acids. Sequencing was performed on peripheral blood. The chain has TRBV6-2 or TRBV6-3 and TRBJ1-6; maybe TRBD1 (5 bases). The TCR was taken from a woman aged 80 or over with active COVID-19. CDR3 region: CASSYLRESPLHF. CDR3 bases: TGTGCCAGCAGTTACCTCAGGGAATCACCCCTCCACTTT.